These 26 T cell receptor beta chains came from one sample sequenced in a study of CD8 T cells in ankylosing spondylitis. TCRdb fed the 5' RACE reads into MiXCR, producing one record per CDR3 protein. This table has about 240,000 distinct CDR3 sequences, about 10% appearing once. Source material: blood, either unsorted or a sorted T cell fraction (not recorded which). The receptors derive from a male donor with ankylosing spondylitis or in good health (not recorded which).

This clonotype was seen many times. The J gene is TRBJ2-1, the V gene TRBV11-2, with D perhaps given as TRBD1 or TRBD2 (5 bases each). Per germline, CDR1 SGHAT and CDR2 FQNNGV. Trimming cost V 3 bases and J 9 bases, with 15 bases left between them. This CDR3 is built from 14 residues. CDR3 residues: CASSLGPHLGEQFF. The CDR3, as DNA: TGTGCCAGCAGCTTGGGACCGCATCTTGGTGAGCAGTTCTTC. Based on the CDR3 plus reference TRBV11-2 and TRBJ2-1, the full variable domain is EAGVAQSPRYKIIEKRQSVAFWCNPISGHATLYWYQQILGQGPKLLIQFQNNGVVDDSQLPKDRFSAERLKGVDSTLKIQPAKLEDSAVYLCASSLGPHLGEQFFGPGTRLTVL.

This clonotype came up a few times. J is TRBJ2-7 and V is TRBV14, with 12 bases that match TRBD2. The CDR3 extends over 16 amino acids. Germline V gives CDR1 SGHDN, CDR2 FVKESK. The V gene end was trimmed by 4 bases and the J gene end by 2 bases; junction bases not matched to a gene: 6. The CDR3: CASSRTPSGRAYEQYF. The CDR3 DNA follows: TGTGCCAGCAGCCGAACCCCTAGCGGGAGGGCCTACGAGCAGTACTTC.

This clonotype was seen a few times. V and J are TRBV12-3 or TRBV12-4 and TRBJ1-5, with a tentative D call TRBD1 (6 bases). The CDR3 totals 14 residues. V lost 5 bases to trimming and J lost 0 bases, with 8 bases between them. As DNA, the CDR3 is TGTGCCAGCAGTCAACAGGGTAGCAATCAGCCCCAGCATTTT. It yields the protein CASSQQGSNQPQHF.

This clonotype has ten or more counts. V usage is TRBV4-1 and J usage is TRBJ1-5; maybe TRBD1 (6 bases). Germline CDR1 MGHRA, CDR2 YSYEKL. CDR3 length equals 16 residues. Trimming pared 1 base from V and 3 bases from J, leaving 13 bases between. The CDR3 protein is CASSQVQGGPNQPQHF. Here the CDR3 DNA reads TGCGCCAGCAGCCAAGTGCAAGGGGGTCCCAATCAGCCCCAGCATTTT.

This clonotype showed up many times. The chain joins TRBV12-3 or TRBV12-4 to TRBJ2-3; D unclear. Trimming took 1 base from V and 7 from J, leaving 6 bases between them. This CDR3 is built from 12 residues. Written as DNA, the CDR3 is TGTGCCAGCAGTTTAGATGGTAATACGCAGTATTTT. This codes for CASSLDGNTQYF.

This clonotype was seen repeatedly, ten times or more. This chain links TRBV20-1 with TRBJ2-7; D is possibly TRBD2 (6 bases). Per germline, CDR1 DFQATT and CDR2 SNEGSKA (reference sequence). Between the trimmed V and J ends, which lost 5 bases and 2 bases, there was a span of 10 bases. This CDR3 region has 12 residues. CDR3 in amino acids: CSAGRSAYEQYF. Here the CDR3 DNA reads TGCAGTGCTGGGAGGTCTGCCTACGAGCAGTACTTC.

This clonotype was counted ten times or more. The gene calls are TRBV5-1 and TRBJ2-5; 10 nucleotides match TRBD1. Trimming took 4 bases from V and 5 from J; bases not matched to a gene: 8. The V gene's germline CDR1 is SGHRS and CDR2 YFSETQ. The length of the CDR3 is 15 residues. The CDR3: CASSRWTGGEETQYF. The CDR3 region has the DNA TGCGCCAGCAGCCGATGGACAGGGGGTGAGGAGACCCAGTACTTC.

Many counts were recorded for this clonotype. The CDR3, as DNA: TGTGCCAGCAGCCGGCGGGAGGGGTACAATGAGCAGTTCTTC. Its protein product is CASSRREGYNEQFF. The chain couples TRBV3-1 to TRBJ2-1; 9 bases line up with TRBD2. Unmatched junction bases numbered 2, after V lost 4 bases and J lost 4 bases. From germline, CDR1 is LGHDT and CDR2 YNNKEL (reference sequence). The CDR3 extends over 14 amino acids.

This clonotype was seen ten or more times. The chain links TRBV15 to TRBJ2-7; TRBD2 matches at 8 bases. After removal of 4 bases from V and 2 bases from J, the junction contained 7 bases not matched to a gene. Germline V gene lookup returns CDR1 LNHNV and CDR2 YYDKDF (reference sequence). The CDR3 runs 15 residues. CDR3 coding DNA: TGTGCCACCAGCACGTATAGCGGGAACGCCTACGAGCAGTACTTC. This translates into CATSTYSGNAYEQYF.

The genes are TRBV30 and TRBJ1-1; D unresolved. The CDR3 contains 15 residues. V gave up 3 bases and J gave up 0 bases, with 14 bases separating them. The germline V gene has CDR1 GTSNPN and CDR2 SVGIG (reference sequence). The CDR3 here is CAWSLGFAMNTEAFF. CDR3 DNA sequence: TGTGCCTGGAGCCTAGGGTTTGCGATGAACACTGAAGCTTTCTTT. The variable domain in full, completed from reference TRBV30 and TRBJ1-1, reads SQTIHQWPATLVQPVGSPLSLECTVEGTSNPNLYWYRQAAGRGLQLLFYSVGIGQISSEVPQNLSASRPQDRQFILSSKKLLLSDSGFYLCAWSLGFAMNTEAFFGQGTRLTVV.

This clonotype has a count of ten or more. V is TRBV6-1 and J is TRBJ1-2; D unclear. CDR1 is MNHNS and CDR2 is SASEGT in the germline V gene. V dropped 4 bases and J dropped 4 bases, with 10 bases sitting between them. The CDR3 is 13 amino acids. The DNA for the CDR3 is TGTGCCAGCAGTGGCGAGGGAGTCTATGGCTACACCTTC. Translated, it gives CASSGEGVYGYTF.

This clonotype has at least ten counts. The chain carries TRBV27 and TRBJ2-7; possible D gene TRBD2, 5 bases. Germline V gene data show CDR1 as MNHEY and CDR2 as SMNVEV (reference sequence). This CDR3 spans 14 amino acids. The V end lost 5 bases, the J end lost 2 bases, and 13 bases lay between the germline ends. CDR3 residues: CASSRSGTPYEQYF. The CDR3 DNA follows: TGTGCCAGCAGTCGGAGCGGAACTCCCTACGAGCAGTACTTC.

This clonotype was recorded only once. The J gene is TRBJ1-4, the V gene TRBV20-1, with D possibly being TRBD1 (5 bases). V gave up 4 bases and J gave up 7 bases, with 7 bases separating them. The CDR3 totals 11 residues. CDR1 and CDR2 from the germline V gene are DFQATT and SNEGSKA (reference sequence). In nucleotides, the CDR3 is TGCAGTGCTACCCAGGGTGAAAAACTGTTTTTT. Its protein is CSATQGEKLFF.

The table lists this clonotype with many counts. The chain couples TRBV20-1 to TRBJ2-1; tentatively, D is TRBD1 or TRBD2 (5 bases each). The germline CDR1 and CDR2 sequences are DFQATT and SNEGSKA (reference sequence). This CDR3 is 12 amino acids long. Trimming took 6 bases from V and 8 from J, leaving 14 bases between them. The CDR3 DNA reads TGCAGTGCCACCGGGACGTCCCATGAGCAGTTCTTC. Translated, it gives CSATGTSHEQFF.

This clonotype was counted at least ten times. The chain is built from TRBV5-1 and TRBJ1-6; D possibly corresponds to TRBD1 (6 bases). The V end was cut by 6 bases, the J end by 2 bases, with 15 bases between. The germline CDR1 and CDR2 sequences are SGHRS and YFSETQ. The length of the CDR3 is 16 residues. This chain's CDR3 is CASTADTGTYNSPLHF. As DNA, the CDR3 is TGCGCCAGCACCGCTGATACAGGGACCTATAATTCACCCCTCCACTTT.

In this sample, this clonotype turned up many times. The CDR3 DNA is TGTGCCAGCAGTTTATGGGCTAGCGGAGACAATGAGCAGTTCTTC. Protein: CASSLWASGDNEQFF. The V gene is TRBV28, the J gene TRBJ2-1; 7 bases map to TRBD2. This CDR3 is 15 amino acids long. Germline trimming cut 0 bases from V and 5 bases from J; bases unmatched to any gene: 4. In germline, CDR1 is MDHEN, CDR2 SYDVKM.

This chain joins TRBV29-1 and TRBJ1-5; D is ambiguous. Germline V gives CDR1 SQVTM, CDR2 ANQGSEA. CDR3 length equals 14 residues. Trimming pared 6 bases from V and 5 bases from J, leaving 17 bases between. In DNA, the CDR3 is TGCAGCGTCGGATCCGGTTGGGGAGATCAGCCCCAGCATTTT. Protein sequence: CSVGSGWGDQPQHF.

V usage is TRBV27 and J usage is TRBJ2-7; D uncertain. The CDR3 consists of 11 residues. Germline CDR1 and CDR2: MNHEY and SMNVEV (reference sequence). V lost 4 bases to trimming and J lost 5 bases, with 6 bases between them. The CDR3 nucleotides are TGTGCCAGCAGTTCCCTGCACGAGCAGTACTTC. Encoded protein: CASSSLHEQYF.

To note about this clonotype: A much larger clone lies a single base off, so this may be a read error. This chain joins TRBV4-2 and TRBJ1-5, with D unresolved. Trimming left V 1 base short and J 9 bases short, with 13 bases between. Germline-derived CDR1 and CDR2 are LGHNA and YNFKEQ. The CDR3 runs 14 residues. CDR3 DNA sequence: TGTGCCAGCAGCCAAGGGCGGGGAGGACGGCCCCAGCATTTT. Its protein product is CASSQGRGGRPQHF.

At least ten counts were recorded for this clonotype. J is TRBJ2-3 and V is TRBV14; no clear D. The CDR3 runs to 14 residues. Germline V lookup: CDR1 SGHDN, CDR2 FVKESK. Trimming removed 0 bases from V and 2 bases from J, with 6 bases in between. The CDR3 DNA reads TGTGCCAGCAGCCAAGAATTATTCACAGATACGCAGTATTTT. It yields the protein CASSQELFTDTQYF.

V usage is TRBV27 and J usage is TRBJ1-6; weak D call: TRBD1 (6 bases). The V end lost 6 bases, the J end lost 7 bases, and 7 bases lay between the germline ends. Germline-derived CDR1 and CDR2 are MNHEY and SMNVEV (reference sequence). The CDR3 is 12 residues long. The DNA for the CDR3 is TGTGCCAGCAGGGACAGAAATTCACCCCTCCACTTT. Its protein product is CASRDRNSPLHF.

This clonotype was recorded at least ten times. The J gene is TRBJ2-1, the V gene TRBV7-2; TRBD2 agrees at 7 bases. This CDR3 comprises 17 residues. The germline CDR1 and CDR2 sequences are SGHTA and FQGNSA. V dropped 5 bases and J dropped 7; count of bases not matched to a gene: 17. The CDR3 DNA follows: TGTGCCAGCAGCACAGTCCGTCTGAGCGGGGTGGGGAATGAGCAGTTCTTC. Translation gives CASSTVRLSGVGNEQFF.

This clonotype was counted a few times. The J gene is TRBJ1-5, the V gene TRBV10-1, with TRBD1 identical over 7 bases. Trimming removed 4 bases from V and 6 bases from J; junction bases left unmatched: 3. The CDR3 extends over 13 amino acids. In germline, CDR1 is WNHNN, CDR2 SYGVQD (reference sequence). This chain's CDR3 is CASSAGGPQPQHF. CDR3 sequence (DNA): TGCGCCAGCAGTGCAGGGGGGCCTCAGCCCCAGCATTTT.

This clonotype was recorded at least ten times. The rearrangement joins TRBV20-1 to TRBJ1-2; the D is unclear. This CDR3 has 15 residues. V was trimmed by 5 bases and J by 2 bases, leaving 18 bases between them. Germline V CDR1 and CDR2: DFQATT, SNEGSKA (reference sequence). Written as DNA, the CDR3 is TGCAGTGCTCATACTAGGGCCTTTATGAACTATGGCTACACCTTC. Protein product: CSAHTRAFMNYGYTF.

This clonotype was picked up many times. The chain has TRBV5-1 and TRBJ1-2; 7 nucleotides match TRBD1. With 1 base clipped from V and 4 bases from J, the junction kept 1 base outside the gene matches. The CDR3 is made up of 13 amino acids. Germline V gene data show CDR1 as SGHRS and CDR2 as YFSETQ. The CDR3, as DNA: TGCGCCAGCAGCTTGACAGGGGTCTATGGCTACACCTTC. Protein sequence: CASSLTGVYGYTF. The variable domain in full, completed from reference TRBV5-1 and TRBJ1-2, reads KAGVTQTPRYLIKTRGQQVTLSCSPISGHRSVSWYQQTPGQGLQFLFEYFSETQRNKGNFPGRFSGRQFSNSRSEMNVSTLELGDSALYLCASSLTGVYGYTFGSGTRLTVV.

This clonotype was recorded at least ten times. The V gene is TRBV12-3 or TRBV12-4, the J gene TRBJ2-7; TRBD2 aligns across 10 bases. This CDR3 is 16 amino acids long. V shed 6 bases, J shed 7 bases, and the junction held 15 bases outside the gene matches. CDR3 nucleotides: TGTGCCAGCAGGACACTAGCGGGACGTAATATGGGTGAGCAGTACTTC. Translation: CASRTLAGRNMGEQYF.